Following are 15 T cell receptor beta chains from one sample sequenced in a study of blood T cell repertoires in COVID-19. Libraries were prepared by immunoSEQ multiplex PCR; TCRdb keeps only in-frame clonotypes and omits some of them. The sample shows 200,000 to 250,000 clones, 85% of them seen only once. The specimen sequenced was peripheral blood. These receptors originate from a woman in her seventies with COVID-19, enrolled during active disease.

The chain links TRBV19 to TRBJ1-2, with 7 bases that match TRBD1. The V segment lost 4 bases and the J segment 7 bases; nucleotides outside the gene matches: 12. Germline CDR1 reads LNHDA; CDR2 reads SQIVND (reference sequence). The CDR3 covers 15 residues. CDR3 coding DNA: TGTGCCAGTAGTACGTTAGACAGGGCCCGCGGTGGCTACACCTTC. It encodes CASSTLDRARGGYTF.

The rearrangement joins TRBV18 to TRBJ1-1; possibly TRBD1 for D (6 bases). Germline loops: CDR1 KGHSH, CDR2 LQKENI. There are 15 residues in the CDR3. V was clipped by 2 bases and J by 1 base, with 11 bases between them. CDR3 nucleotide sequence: TGTGCCAGCTCACCAGAAGCAGGGGAGAACACTGAAGCTTTCTTT. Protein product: CASSPEAGENTEAFF.

CDR3 residues: CASSSRSEKLFF. The CDR3 coding sequence is TGTGCCAGCAGTTCCAGAAGTGAAAAACTGTTTTTT. V and J are TRBV28 and TRBJ1-4; no reliable D call. With 4 bases removed from V and 7 bases from J, the gap between germline ends came to 7 bases. The CDR3 has 12 amino acids. Germline CDR1 reads MDHEN; CDR2 reads SYDVKM.

The CDR3 coding sequence is TGTGCCAGCAGTACTAACAGGATTACTAACTATGGCTACACCTTC. As protein: CASSTNRITNYGYTF. The rearrangement joins TRBV6-6 to TRBJ1-2, with D perhaps matching TRBD1 (5 bases). There are 15 residues in the CDR3. V was cut by 5 bases and J by 0 bases, with 13 bases left in between. Germline V gene data show CDR1 as MNHNY and CDR2 as SVGAGI (reference sequence).

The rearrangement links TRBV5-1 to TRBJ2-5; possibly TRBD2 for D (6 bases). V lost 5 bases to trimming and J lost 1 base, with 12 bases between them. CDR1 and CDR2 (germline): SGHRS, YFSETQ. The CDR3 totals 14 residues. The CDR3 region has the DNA TGCGCCAGCAGGTGGGGGGTATTCCAAGAGACCCAGTACTTC. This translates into CASRWGVFQETQYF.

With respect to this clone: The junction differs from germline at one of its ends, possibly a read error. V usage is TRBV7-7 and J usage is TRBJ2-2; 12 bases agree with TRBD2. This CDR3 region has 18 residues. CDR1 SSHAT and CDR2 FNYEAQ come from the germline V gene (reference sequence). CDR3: CASSLLAGGPLNTGELFF. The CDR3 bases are TGTGCTAGCAGCTTACTAGCGGGAGGTCCCCTTAACACCGGGGAGCTGTTTTTT.

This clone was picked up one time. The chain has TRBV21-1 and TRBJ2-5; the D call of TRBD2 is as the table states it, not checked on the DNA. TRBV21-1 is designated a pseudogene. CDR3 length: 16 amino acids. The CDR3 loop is CASSNRVEKTQKTQYF. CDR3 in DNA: TGTGCCAGCAGCAACCGGGTGGAGAAAACCCAGAAGACCCAGTACTTC.

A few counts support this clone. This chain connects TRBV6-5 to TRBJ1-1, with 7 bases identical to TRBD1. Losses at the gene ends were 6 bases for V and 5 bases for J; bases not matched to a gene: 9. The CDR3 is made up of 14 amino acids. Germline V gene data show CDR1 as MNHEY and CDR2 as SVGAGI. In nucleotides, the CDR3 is TGTGCCAGCAGGCGGACAGGTCGGGTTACTGAAGCTTTCTTT. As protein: CASRRTGRVTEAFF.

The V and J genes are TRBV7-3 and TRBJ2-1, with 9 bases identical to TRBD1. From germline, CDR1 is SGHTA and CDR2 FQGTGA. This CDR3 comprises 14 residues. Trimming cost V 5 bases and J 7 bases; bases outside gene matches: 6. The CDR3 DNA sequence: TGTGCCAGCAGCATACAGGGGGCTGGGAATGAGCAGTTCTTC. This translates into CASSIQGAGNEQFF.

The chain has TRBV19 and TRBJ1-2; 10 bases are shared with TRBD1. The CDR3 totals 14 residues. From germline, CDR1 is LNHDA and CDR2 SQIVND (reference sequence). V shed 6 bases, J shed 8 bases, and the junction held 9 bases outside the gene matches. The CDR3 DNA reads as TGTGCCAGTAGACCCGGGACAGGGGAAAGAGGCTACACCTTC. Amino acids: CASRPGTGERGYTF.

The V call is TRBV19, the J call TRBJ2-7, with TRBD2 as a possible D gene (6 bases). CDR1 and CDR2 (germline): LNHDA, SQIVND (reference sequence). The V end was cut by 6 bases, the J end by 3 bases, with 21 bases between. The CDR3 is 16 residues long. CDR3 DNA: TGTGCCAGTAGCCTGGAGGGCAGGCGCAAGCACTACGAGCAGTACTTC. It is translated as CASSLEGRRKHYEQYF.

The CDR3 DNA is TGCAGCGTTGGGGGACAGAGTAGCAATCAGCCCCAGCATTTT. Residues: CSVGGQSSNQPQHF. V is TRBV29-1 and J is TRBJ1-5; 7 nucleotides match TRBD1. Germline V gene sequence: CDR1 SQVTM, CDR2 ANQGSEA. V was clipped by 4 bases and J by 0 bases; unmatched bases: 3. The CDR3 sequence is 14 residues long.

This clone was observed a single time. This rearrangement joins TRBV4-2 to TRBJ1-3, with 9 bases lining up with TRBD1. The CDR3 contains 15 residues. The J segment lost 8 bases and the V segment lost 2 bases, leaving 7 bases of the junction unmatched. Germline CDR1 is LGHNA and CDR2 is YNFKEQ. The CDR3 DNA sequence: TGTGCCAGCAGCCAAAAGGACAGGGGTGGGGACACCATATATTTT. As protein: CASSQKDRGGDTIYF.

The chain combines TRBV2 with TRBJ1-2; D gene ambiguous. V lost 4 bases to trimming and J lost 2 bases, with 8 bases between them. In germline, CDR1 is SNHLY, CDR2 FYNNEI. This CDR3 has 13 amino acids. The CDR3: CASSGGRNYGYTF. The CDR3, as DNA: TGTGCCAGCAGTGGTGGCAGAAACTATGGCTACACCTTC.

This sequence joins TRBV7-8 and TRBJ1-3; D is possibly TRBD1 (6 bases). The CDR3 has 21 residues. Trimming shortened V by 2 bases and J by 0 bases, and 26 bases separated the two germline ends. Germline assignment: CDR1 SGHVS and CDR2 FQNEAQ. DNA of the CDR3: TGTGCCAGCAGCTTAAACCTCTGGGCAGGGGATCGACCCGGCTCTGGAAACACCATATATTTT. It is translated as CASSLNLWAGDRPGSGNTIYF.